This entry describes one TCR beta chain. The table lists this clonotype with many counts. Its antigen remains undetermined. One end of the junction does not line up with germline, which may come from a read error. The sample belongs to a study of Graves' ophthalmopathy and Graves' hyperthyroidism (dated by TCRdb to the late 2010s). Some background on the complete study: Peripheral blood was collected before any treatment was given, at the time of initial diagnosis. The independent validation cohort included around 19 hyperthyroidism patients plus 17 patients who later progressed from hyperthyroidism to ophthalmopathy. To explore V-J signatures that distinguish ophthalmopathy from hyperthyroidism, a discovery set of under 110 patients was enrolled, made up of about 40 with ophthalmopathy and 57 with stable hyperthyroidism. For training and testing, the 100 or so patients in the discovery cohort were randomly divided in a 7:3 ratio. In total, 135 blood samples were TCR-sequenced: fewer than 50 ophthalmopathy, under 80 hyperthyroidism and roughly 17 hyperthyroidism-to-ophthalmopathy patients. Once sampling was done, hyperthyroidism patients were given methimazole at a starting dose of 30 mg daily, while ophthalmopathy patients were given high-dose intravenous methylprednisolone. TCR beta repertoire signatures were used to distinguish Graves' ophthalmopathy from Graves' hyperthyroidism and to predict progression to ophthalmopathy. In more than 5 hyperthyroidism patients, the T-cell repertoire of thyroid tissue was compared with the T-cell repertoire of blood.

Ophthalmopathy patients had moderately to severely active disease, Clinical Activity Score of at least 3, NOSPECS grade of at least 4, and disease duration under 3 months. Patients were excluded if they had other autoimmune diseases, uncontrolled infections, pregnancy or lactation. Diagnosis relied on clinical symptoms, serum thyroxine, TRAb, thyroid ultrasound and orbital computed tomography. Using Ficoll-Paque density gradient centrifugation, PBMCs were isolated from 8.5 to 10 ml of fresh peripheral blood. Total RNA was extracted with Trizol reagent and quality-checked on an Agilent 2100 Bioanalyzer. For repertoire sequencing, the TCR beta CDR3 regions were amplified from RNA transcripts. HTBI primers and the Qiagen OneStep RT-PCR kit were used in a first-round RT-PCR, which was followed by a second-round multiplex PCR, size selection and purification. Sequencing of the libraries was carried out on an Illumina HiSeq2000 in paired-end mode with 100 bp reads. Processing in the source paper ran as follows. SOAPnuke was used for read processing, and reads with adapters, uncalled bases, a mean Phred below 15, or no exact constant-primer or identifier match were discarded. COPE v1.2.5 was used to merge the high-quality paired reads. Each unique nucleotide sequence was defined as a clonotype, and clonotypes were aligned to IMGT TRB V, D and J references with MiTCR v1.1. The analysis was limited to V-J combinations with a frequency above 0.0001, which together covered just over 98% of the repertoires. For each V-J combination, a TCR clonal expansion and chaos score was defined as the ratio of F50 clonal expansion to chaos observed in the TCRdist matrix. Features were reduced by Welch's t-statistics and random forest to about a dozen V-J combinations, which fed a naive Bayes classifier. The Morisita-Horn index was used to measure how similar the thyroid and blood repertoires were. In TCRdb, the public reads were trimmed at Q25 with fastp and aligned with MiXCR, with productive beta chains retained. Entries that share a CDR3 protein sequence are merged under the most common genes and DNA. The authors' filters were not applied to this entry. For this sample the table gives over 150,000 distinct CDR3 sequences, of which less than 45% were detected only once. Of the sample, under 7% is held by the ten largest clones.

Paper-wide results and their limitations: In cross-validation, the 13-signature model distinguished ophthalmopathy from stable hyperthyroidism with approximately 85% sensitivity and roughly 81% specificity, and in the test set the corresponding values were roughly 80% and 75%. In validation, the model predicted ophthalmopathy progression with 70.59% sensitivity and roughly 72% specificity; roughly 12 predicted patients were CT-confirmed with GO in a median of roughly 6.8 months. Sample size was not predetermined statistically, and investigators were not blinded to group allocation. Most expanded thyroid clonotypes with frequency above 0.001 were also detected in blood, suggesting blood repertoires may reflect the thyroid immune response.

The sequenced material came from peripheral blood. The receptor comes from a woman aged 40 to 50 with Graves' ophthalmopathy. Donor details come from another sample of the same person, matched by shared clones.

The CDR3 is CTSSLPRVVGGQPQHF. The nucleotides read TGTACCAGCAGTTTACCACGGGTCGTAGGAGGTCAGCCCCAGCATTTT. The chain is assembled from TRBV27 and TRBJ1-5; the D segment cannot be called with confidence. Counted from cysteine to phenylalanine, this CDR3 has 16 amino acids. The kept DNA is CDR3 alone, 48 bases in frame from the first base. From the germline V gene (reference sequence), CDR1 is MNHEY and CDR2 is SMNVEV.